This T cell receptor (beta chain) was captured by sequencing in a study of blood T cell repertoires in COVID-19. About the research overall: Sites in the United States, Italy and Spain provided acute and convalescent COVID-19 samples. PBMCs, B-cell-depleted T cells, or T cells were the source of the cDNA or gDNA that made up the material.

Per the authors' pipeline: Amplification from reference gene primers served as the basis for estimated nucleated cell counts. This table comes from immunoSEQ multiplex PCR, and its TCRdb copy is limited to in-frame clones, with some not included. That table furnishes V, J and clone size, whereas the DNA furnished D and trimming. The sample includes roughly 200,000 clones, approximately 80% of them seen just once. The J segment lost 4 bases and the V segment lost 3 bases, leaving 15 bases of the junction unmatched. This CDR3 has 18 residues. Germline lookup yields CDR1 LNHNV and CDR2 YYDKDF (reference sequence).

The gene calls are TRBV15 and TRBJ1-2; TRBD1 matches at 9 bases. Sequencing input: peripheral blood. This receptor was taken from a man in his fifties or sixties who had recovered from COVID-19. CDR3 DNA: TGTGCCACCAGCAGCGGCCGGGACAGGGACTTGTATAGCTATGGCTACACCTTC. The encoded protein is CATSSGRDRDLYSYGYTF.